These 29 T cell receptor beta chains were sequenced from one sample in a study of blood T cell repertoires in COVID-19. Sequencing used immunoSEQ multiplex PCR; TCRdb keeps in-frame clones, though not all of them. This sample has under 100,000 clones, with roughly four fifths found just once. Sample: peripheral blood. Receptor source: a human donor in a cohort sampled during active COVID-19.

The rearrangement uses TRBV9 and TRBJ2-3; 9 nucleotides align to TRBD1. Germline V gene lookup returns CDR1 SGDLS and CDR2 YYNGEE. The V and J ends lost 4 bases and 2 bases, in that order; junction bases with no gene match: 11. CDR3 length: 17 amino acids. CDR3 region: CASSPTGQGSPTDTQYF. The CDR3 DNA is TGTGCCAGCAGCCCAACGGGACAGGGCTCGCCCACAGATACGCAGTATTTT.

The chain recombines TRBV11-2 with TRBJ2-7; 7 nucleotides line up with TRBD1. CDR3 length: 15 amino acids. Looked up from germline, CDR1 is SGHAT and CDR2 is FQNNGV. The V and J ends lost 1 base and 2 bases, in that order; junction bases with no gene match: 5. CDR3 nucleotide sequence: TGTGCCAGCAGCTTAGGCCCGGGACAGCCCTACGAGCAGTACTTC. This gives the protein CASSLGPGQPYEQYF.

The chain links TRBV7-3 to TRBJ1-1, with TRBD1 matching over 9 bases. Germline lookup yields CDR1 SGHTA and CDR2 FQGTGA. V gave up 5 bases and J gave up 5 bases; unmatched junction bases: 15. The length of the CDR3 is 17 residues. CDR3 region: CASSPQAVGQGRTEAFF. The CDR3, as DNA: TGTGCCAGCAGCCCCCAGGCCGTAGGACAGGGGAGGACTGAAGCTTTCTTT.

V and J are TRBV7-2 and TRBJ2-7; TRBD2 aligns across 10 bases. Germline V gives CDR1 SGHTA, CDR2 FQGNSA. The junction had 3 bases not matched to a gene; V was cut back by 1 base and J by 6 bases. There are 14 residues in the CDR3. The CDR3 region has the DNA TGTGCCAGCAGCTTAGTTGAGCGGGGGGGCGAGCAGTACTTC. Translated, it gives CASSLVERGGEQYF.

The rearrangement uses TRBV6-1 and TRBJ2-7; maybe TRBD1 (6 bases). CDR1 is MNHNS and CDR2 is SASEGT in the germline V gene. The CDR3 has 17 amino acids. With 2 bases removed from V and 3 bases from J, the gap between germline ends came to 20 bases. The CDR3, as DNA: TGTGCCAGCAGTGAACGGTATGTAAGGGACACCTTCTACGAGCAGTACTTC. Its translation is CASSERYVRDTFYEQYF.

This chain joins TRBV18 and TRBJ2-1; D ambiguous. The CDR3 consists of 13 residues. Germline V gene data show CDR1 as KGHSH and CDR2 as LQKENI. Trimming stripped 6 bases from V and 0 bases from J, with 6 bases between. This CDR3 is CASSSSSYNEQFF. The CDR3 DNA follows: TGTGCCAGCTCTTCTAGCTCCTACAATGAGCAGTTCTTC.

The rearrangement joins TRBV27 to TRBJ2-2; tentative D call: TRBD1 (6 bases). The CDR3 sequence is 15 residues long. Germline V CDR1 and CDR2: MNHEY, SMNVEV (reference sequence). V dropped 5 bases and J dropped 5 bases, with 15 bases sitting between them. CDR3 nucleotide sequence: TGTGCCAGCAGTCCCTCGACCCAGGGGACCGGGGAGCTGTTTTTT. This translates into CASSPSTQGTGELFF.

The CDR3 coding sequence is TGTGCCAGCAGCTTAGATGGGGACAGGGTCTACGAGCAGTACTTC. Encoded protein: CASSLDGDRVYEQYF. The chain uses TRBV11-2 and TRBJ2-7; 9 positions match TRBD1. The trim removed 0 bases at V and 3 bases at J, leaving 3 bases unmatched. CDR1 and CDR2 (germline): SGHAT, FQNNGV. CDR3 length equals 15 residues. Drawing the rest from reference TRBV11-2 and TRBJ2-7, the complete variable domain is EAGVAQSPRYKIIEKRQSVAFWCNPISGHATLYWYQQILGQGPKLLIQFQNNGVVDDSQLPKDRFSAERLKGVDSTLKIQPAKLEDSAVYLCASSLDGDRVYEQYFGPGTRLTVT.

This clone was observed a few times. The junction departs from the called germline gene at one end, perhaps through a read error. This rearrangement joins TRBV7-6 to TRBJ2-5; TRBD1 matches at 8 bases. The germline CDR1 and CDR2 sequences are SGHVS and FNYEAQ. CDR3 length equals 13 residues. In DNA form, the CDR3 reads TGTGCCAGCAGCCGGGACAGGCAAGGGACCCAGTACTTC. Translating it yields CASSRDRQGTQYF.

A single count supports this clone. At one of its ends the junction is not consistent with the germline gene, which may arise from a read error. The genes are TRBV20-1 and TRBJ1-4; D not certain. The germline CDR1 and CDR2 sequences are DFQATT and SNEGSKA (reference sequence). The CDR3 covers 11 residues. CDR3 loop: CGGTENEKLFF. CDR3 nucleotide sequence: TGTGGAGGTACCGAAAATGAAAAACTGTTTTTT.

The J gene is TRBJ2-3, the V gene TRBV30; 9 bases agree with TRBD2. This CDR3 comprises 15 residues. The trim removed 3 bases at V and 2 bases at J, leaving 6 bases unmatched. Germline assignment: CDR1 GTSNPN and CDR2 SVGIG (reference sequence). Written as DNA, the CDR3 is TGTGCCTGGAGAACACTAGCGGGCCTCACAGATACGCAGTATTTT. This gives the protein CAWRTLAGLTDTQYF.

The chain employs TRBV7-6 and TRBJ2-5; D may be TRBD1 (6 bases). The V end lost 2 bases, the J end lost 0 bases, and 13 bases lay between the germline ends. The CDR3 loop spans 16 amino acids. Germline lookup yields CDR1 SGHVS and CDR2 FNYEAQ. As DNA, the CDR3 is TGTGCCAGCAGCTTACTCGGGACAAGGTACCAAGAGACCCAGTACTTC. The encoded protein is CASSLLGTRYQETQYF.

This chain joins TRBV28 and TRBJ2-2, with no clear D. The CDR3 is 15 amino acids. Germline V gene data show CDR1 as MDHEN and CDR2 as SYDVKM. Trimming removed 7 bases from V and 4 bases from J, with 16 bases in between. The chain's CDR3 is CASTPSGSGTGELFF. CDR3 DNA sequence: TGTGCCAGCACCCCTTCGGGTTCGGGCACCGGGGAGCTGTTTTTT.

The chain links TRBV10-1 to TRBJ2-7, with TRBD2 matching 10 bases. Per the germline V gene, CDR1 is WNHNN and CDR2 is SYGVQD (reference sequence). The J segment lost 1 base and the V segment lost 5 bases, leaving 11 bases of the junction unmatched. This CDR3 contains 17 residues. This CDR3 is CASSPEGGAGGSYEQYF. The CDR3 DNA follows: TGCGCCAGCAGTCCCGAAGGTGGAGCGGGGGGGTCCTACGAGCAGTACTTC.

The table lists this clone with a few counts. The chain combines TRBV5-1 with TRBJ1-1, with a possible D match to TRBD1 (6 bases). There are 14 residues in the CDR3. CDR1 is SGHRS and CDR2 is YFSETQ in the germline V gene. V was pared by 4 bases and J by 4 bases, with 14 bases between. CDR3 loop: CASSEQGLITEAFF. The CDR3 DNA reads as TGCGCCAGCAGCGAACAGGGATTAATCACTGAAGCTTTCTTT.

Only a few counts were recorded for this clone. The CDR3 DNA is TGTGCCAGTAGAAGGACAGGGGGTAGGCAGCCCCAGCATTTT. This encodes CASRRTGGRQPQHF. The genes are TRBV19 and TRBJ1-5, with 10 bases matching TRBD1. The CDR3 is 14 amino acids. The V and J ends lost 6 bases and 7 bases, in that order; junction bases with no gene match: 6. Germline V gene sequence: CDR1 LNHDA, CDR2 SQIVND (reference sequence).

The CDR3 region has the DNA TGTGCCAGCAGCTTAGTGTGGAAGCAGGGGGGCAATCAGCCCCAGCATTTT. It encodes CASSLVWKQGGNQPQHF. The chain is built from TRBV7-8 and TRBJ1-5, with 7 positions matching TRBD1. Germline CDR1 is SGHVS and CDR2 is FQNEAQ. The CDR3 covers 17 residues. V dropped 1 base and J dropped 2; count of bases not matched to a gene: 8.

J is TRBJ2-3 and V is TRBV15; no firm D call. The CDR3 is 17 amino acids. Germline V lookup: CDR1 LNHNV, CDR2 YYDKDF (reference sequence). Trimming pared 3 bases from V and 1 base from J, leaving 17 bases between. CDR3 nucleotides: TGTGCCACCAGCAGCCATACTGGAGTTACTCGCACAGATACGCAGTATTTT. This sequence encodes CATSSHTGVTRTDTQYF.

J is TRBJ2-1 and V is TRBV5-1; 8 nucleotides align to TRBD2. V shed 7 bases and J 6 bases; nucleotides not matched to a gene: 12. Germline V gene data show CDR1 as SGHRS and CDR2 as YFSETQ. This CDR3 contains 15 residues. The CDR3 reads CASSGAGAKVNEQFF. In DNA form, the CDR3 reads TGCGCCAGCTCCGGAGCGGGGGCTAAGGTCAATGAGCAGTTCTTC.

This clone was counted once. V and J are TRBV19 and TRBJ2-7; 9 positions match TRBD1. The CDR3 is made up of 15 amino acids. V was clipped by 3 bases and J by 6 bases; unmatched bases: 9. Germline V gene lookup returns CDR1 LNHDA and CDR2 SQIVND (reference sequence). CDR3 residues: CASSMGPQGAGEQYF. In DNA, the CDR3 is TGTGCCAGTAGTATGGGCCCACAGGGGGCGGGCGAGCAGTACTTC.

The chain uses TRBV12-3 or TRBV12-4 and TRBJ1-1; D gene uncertain. CDR3 length: 13 amino acids. The germline V and J ends were trimmed by 3 bases and 3 bases, with 8 bases remaining between them. The CDR3: CASSFDGDTEAFF. CDR3 coding DNA: TGTGCCAGCAGTTTCGACGGGGACACTGAAGCTTTCTTT.

The chain is built from TRBV30 and TRBJ1-1, with D hard to call. With 3 bases removed from V and 7 bases from J, the gap between germline ends came to 15 bases. The CDR3 runs 13 residues. Germline V gives CDR1 GTSNPN, CDR2 SVGIG (reference sequence). CDR3 sequence: CAWSPVPFFEAFF. CDR3 nucleotide sequence: TGTGCCTGGAGCCCGGTCCCCTTCTTTGAAGCTTTCTTT. Using reference TRBV30 and TRBJ1-1 for the parts outside the CDR3, the full variable domain is SQTIHQWPATLVQPVGSPLSLECTVEGTSNPNLYWYRQAAGRGLQLLFYSVGIGQISSEVPQNLSASRPQDRQFILSSKKLLLSDSGFYLCAWSPVPFFEAFFGQGTRLTVV.

This sequence joins TRBV18 and TRBJ2-5, with 7 nucleotides matching TRBD2. CDR1 is KGHSH and CDR2 is LQKENI in the germline V gene. This CDR3 has 13 residues. V trimming: 3 bases; J trimming: 5 bases; junction bases outside the gene matches: 3. The CDR3 is CASSPGGAETQYF. CDR3 nucleotides: TGTGCCAGCTCACCGGGAGGGGCGGAGACCCAGTACTTC. Full variable domain (outside the CDR3, taken from reference TRBV18 and TRBJ2-5): NAGVMQNPRHLVRRRGQEARLRCSPMKGHSHVYWYRQLPEEGLKFMVYLQKENIIDESGMPKERFSAEFPKEGPSILRIQQVVRGDSAAYFCASSPGGAETQYFGPGTRLLVL.

The chain has TRBV30 and TRBJ2-6, with D perhaps matching TRBD2 (5 bases). Deletions cut 3 bases from V and 4 bases from J, with 13 bases between. The CDR3 has 15 residues. Germline V gene lookup returns CDR1 GTSNPN and CDR2 SVGIG (reference sequence). CDR3 protein: CAWRVASGGANVLTF. The CDR3 bases are TGTGCCTGGAGGGTAGCCTCGGGGGGGGCCAACGTCCTGACTTTC.

The rearrangement uses TRBV5-4 and TRBJ1-2, with TRBD1 matching 12 bases. V was pared by 0 bases and J by 4 bases, with 13 bases of the junction left unmatched. CDR3 size: 19 residues. CDR1 is SGHNT and CDR2 is YYREEE in the germline V gene (reference sequence). CDR3 nucleotide sequence: TGTGCCAGCAGCTTGGGTGGCTGGGGGACAGGGGGCGAGGGCTATGGCTACACCTTC. It codes for CASSLGGWGTGGEGYGYTF. The full variable domain, completed using reference TRBV5-4 and TRBJ1-2, is ETGVTQSPTHLIKTRGQQVTLRCSSQSGHNTVSWYQQALGQGPQFIFQYYREEENGRGNFPPRFSGLQFPNYSSELNVNALELDDSALYLCASSLGGWGTGGEGYGYTFGSGTRLTVV.

J is TRBJ2-7 and V is TRBV18; TRBD2 is a possible D gene (5 bases). Germline lookup yields CDR1 KGHSH and CDR2 LQKENI. The CDR3 covers 16 residues. Between the trimmed V and J ends, which lost 3 bases and 3 bases, there was a span of 18 bases. The CDR3 nucleotides are TGTGCCAGCTCACCGAGCGCACTAGAGAGGGACTACGAGCAGTACTTC. Encoded protein: CASSPSALERDYEQYF.

The J gene is TRBJ1-6, the V gene TRBV5-1; D may be TRBD1 (5 bases). V was pared by 7 bases and J by 6 bases, with 17 bases between. The germline V gene has CDR1 SGHRS and CDR2 YFSETQ. The CDR3 extends over 15 amino acids. The CDR3 is CASRGAGGGNSPLHF. The CDR3 coding sequence is TGCGCCAGCCGCGGGGCCGGGGGAGGTAATTCACCCCTCCACTTT. Full variable domain (missing parts from reference TRBV5-1 and TRBJ1-6): KAGVTQTPRYLIKTRGQQVTLSCSPISGHRSVSWYQQTPGQGLQFLFEYFSETQRNKGNFPGRFSGRQFSNSRSEMNVSTLELGDSALYLCASRGAGGGNSPLHFGNGTRLTVT.

The V and J genes are TRBV5-1 and TRBJ2-7; 8 bases are a match to TRBD1. Trimming took 0 bases from V and 7 from J; bases not matched to a gene: 6. Germline V gene lookup returns CDR1 SGHRS and CDR2 YFSETQ. This CDR3 is 14 amino acids long. CDR3: CASSLVAGGYEQYF. CDR3 bases: TGCGCCAGCAGCTTGGTGGCAGGGGGCTATGAGCAGTACTTC.

CDR3 loop: CASSKDFAGGQETQYF. The CDR3 nucleotides are TGTGCCAGCAGCAAGGATTTTGCCGGGGGCCAAGAGACCCAGTACTTC. The genes are TRBV3-1 (or the pseudogene TRBV3-2) and TRBJ2-5; D possibly corresponds to TRBD2 (6 bases). The CDR3 runs 16 residues. Looked up from germline, CDR1 is LGHDT and CDR2 is YNNKEL (reference sequence). With 5 bases removed from V and 1 base from J, the gap between germline ends came to 17 bases.